This is a list of T cell receptor beta chains from one sample in a study of blood T cell repertoires in COVID-19. The data were produced by immunoSEQ multiplex PCR, yet TCRdb's version contains in-frame clones alone and is incomplete. The sample contains roughly 200,000 clones, 75% to 90% of which appear only once. The sample consisted of PBMCs or T cells enriched from blood (not recorded which). The receptor source for this set is a woman between 25 and 40 years old who had been exposed to COVID-19. CDR3s include the opening cysteine and the closing phenylalanine or tryptophan. The order of the fields is D gene, V gene, J gene, clone size, CDR3 protein, CDR3 DNA. D genes are given only for firm matches. Expanded clones get a size class; other rows say once, few or many, or leave the size out.

.	TRBV12-3/TRBV12-4	TRBJ1-3	few	CAIWRDSGNTIYF	TGTGCCATATGGCGGGACTCTGGAAACACCATATATTTT
TRBD1	TRBV15	TRBJ1-5	few	CATSRERTGVRRQPQHF	TGTGCCACCAGCAGAGAGCGGACAGGGGTGAGGCGTCAGCCCCAGCATTTT
TRBD2	TRBV18	TRBJ2-7	.	CASSPIGGSSYEQYF	TGTGCCAGCTCACCAATCGGGGGGAGCTCCTACGAGCAGTACTTC
TRBD2	TRBV7-6	TRBJ2-7	.	CASSPPGGGTTYEQYF	TGTGCCAGCAGCCCCCCGGGCGGGGGGACTACCTACGAGCAGTACTTC
.	TRBV6-5	TRBJ2-2	.	CASRRDNGGELFF	TGTGCCAGCAGGAGGGACAATGGCGGGGAGCTGTTTTTT
.	TRBV2	TRBJ2-2	.	CASSVERDTGELFF	TGTGCCAGCAGTGTCGAGCGGGACACCGGGGAGCTGTTTTTT
.	TRBV28	TRBJ2-7	.	CASGARSEQYF	TGTGCCAGCGGGGCCCGTTCCGAGCAGTACTTC
TRBD1	TRBV9	TRBJ1-1	.	CASSPQQGDGGPAFF	TGTGCCAGCAGCCCCCAACAGGGGGATGGAGGACCAGCTTTCTTT
.	TRBV5-1	TRBJ1-1	.	CASSLEGLGGAFF	TGCGCCAGCAGCTTGGAAGGCTTAGGAGGAGCTTTCTTT
.	TRBV5-1	TRBJ2-2	.	CASSPGILNTGELFF	TGCGCCAGCAGCCCAGGGATATTAAACACCGGGGAGCTGTTTTTT
TRBD1	TRBV19	TRBJ1-2	.	CASSQGADYGYTF	TGTGCCAGTAGTCAGGGGGCGGACTATGGCTACACCTTC
.	TRBV5-1	TRBJ1-3	.	CASSFRTDFSGNTIYF	TGCGCCAGCAGCTTCAGGACTGATTTCTCTGGAAACACCATATATTTT
TRBD1	TRBV5-1	TRBJ1-1	.	CASSLGQGYTEAFF	TGCGCCAGCAGCTTGGGACAGGGGTACACTGAAGCTTTCTTT
TRBD1	TRBV6-5	TRBJ1-2	once	CASSYSRTGYGYTF	TGTGCCAGCAGTTACTCACGGACAGGGTATGGCTACACCTTC
TRBD1	TRBV29-1	TRBJ1-5	.	CSVGGQGGQPQHF	TGCAGCGTTGGGGGACAGGGGGGTCAGCCCCAGCATTTT
TRBD1	TRBV18	TRBJ2-7	.	CASSPDRDAYEQYF	TGTGCCAGCTCACCGGACAGGGATGCCTACGAGCAGTACTTC
.	TRBV4-1	TRBJ2-1	.	CASSQDRSASVGEQFF	TGCGCCAGCAGCCAAGATAGATCCGCTAGCGTTGGAGAGCAGTTCTTC
.	TRBV11-2	TRBJ2-2	.	CASSLASREEVGELFF	TGTGCCAGCAGCTTAGCGAGCAGGGAGGAAGTCGGGGAGCTGTTTTTT
TRBD1	TRBV7-8	TRBJ1-2	.	CASSLPGQIYTNYGYTF	TGTGCCAGCAGCTTACCGGGACAGATATACACTAACTATGGCTACACCTTC
.	TRBV7-9	TRBJ1-1	few	CASNSRNTEAFF	TGTGCCAGCAACAGCCGGAACACTGAAGCTTTCTTT
TRBD1	TRBV9	TRBJ1-6	.	CASSLSLQGRTLHF	TGTGCCAGCAGCCTAAGTTTACAGGGGCGAACCCTCCACTTT
.	TRBV7-9	TRBJ1-3	.	CASSLQGGANSGNTIYF	TGTGCCAGCAGCTTACAAGGCGGGGCAAACTCTGGAAACACCATATATTTT
.	TRBV7-9	TRBJ1-2	.	CASSPGSNYGYTF	TGTGCCAGCAGCCCGGGGAGCAACTATGGCTACACCTTC
.	TRBV18	TRBJ1-5	.	CASSPSQSVSNQPQHF	TGTGCCAGCTCACCATCCCAGTCTGTGAGCAATCAGCCCCAGCATTTT
TRBD2	TRBV3-1/TRBV3-2	TRBJ2-1	.	CASSHSTRGGALWGHNEQFF	TGTGCCAGCAGCCACTCGACTCGCGGGGGGGCCCTTTGGGGGCACAATGAGCAGTTCTTC
TRBD1	TRBV3-1/TRBV3-2	TRBJ2-7	.	CASSPDRGGNEQYF	TGTGCCAGCAGCCCGGACAGGGGGGGTAACGAGCAGTACTTC
.	TRBV9	TRBJ1-3	few	CASSVDSSYGGNTIYF	TGTGCCAGCAGCGTAGACAGTTCATATGGCGGAAACACCATATATTTT
.	TRBV5-6	TRBJ1-4	.	CATRAGSNEKLFF	TGTGCCACCCGAGCGGGAAGTAATGAAAAACTGTTTTTT
TRBD1	TRBV11-2	TRBJ1-6	once	CASSVGTGKSPLHF	TGTGCCAGCAGCGTCGGGACAGGGAAATCACCCCTCCACTTT
TRBD1	TRBV5-4	TRBJ2-3	.	CASSVGGKGADTQYF	TGTGCCAGCAGCGTAGGGGGCAAAGGGGCAGATACGCAGTATTTT
.	TRBV29-1	TRBJ2-7	.	CSAVIREPYEQYF	TGCAGCGCCGTAATAAGGGAGCCCTACGAGCAGTACTTC
TRBD1	TRBV5-1	TRBJ1-6	.	CASSSGQGTSPLHF	TGCGCCAGCAGCTCCGGACAGGGGACTTCACCCCTCCACTTT
.	TRBV11-3	TRBJ1-3	.	CASSVGDWGRSGNTIYF	TGTGCCAGCAGCGTTGGGGACTGGGGCCGCTCTGGAAACACCATATATTTT
TRBD1	TRBV5-1	TRBJ1-4	.	CASSSRDRGQKLFF	TGCGCCAGCAGCTCCCGGGACAGGGGGCAAAAACTGTTTTTT
TRBD2	TRBV3-1/TRBV3-2	TRBJ2-3	.	CASSQDVGSGGLTDTQYF	TGTGCCAGCAGCCAAGATGTGGGTAGCGGGGGACTTACAGATACGCAGTATTTT
.	TRBV30	TRBJ1-5	.	CAWSYRGKTNQPQHF	TGTGCCTGGAGTTATCGGGGGAAAACGAATCAGCCCCAGCATTTT
.	TRBV9	TRBJ2-3	.	CASSVEGVVSHTDTQYF	TGTGCCAGCAGCGTAGAGGGGGTAGTGTCACACACAGATACGCAGTATTTT
.	TRBV24-1	TRBJ1-1	.	CATSVGRNTEAFF	TGTGCCACCAGTGTCGGGAGGAACACTGAAGCTTTCTTT
.	TRBV5-6	TRBJ2-7	.	CASSRVENEQYF	TGTGCCAGCAGCCGGGTTGAGAATGAGCAGTACTTC
TRBD2	TRBV29-1	TRBJ2-1	.	CSVARGGGDEQFF	TGCAGCGTTGCTCGTGGCGGGGGGGATGAGCAGTTCTTC
.	TRBV13	TRBJ2-3	.	CASSLEETQYF	TGTGCCAGCAGCTTAGAAGAGACGCAGTATTTT
.	TRBV5-4	TRBJ1-2	.	CASSPDGDYGYTF	TGTGCCAGCAGCCCAGACGGAGACTATGGCTACACCTTC
.	TRBV5-1	TRBJ2-2	.	CASSPNTGELFF	TGCGCCAGCAGCCCAAACACCGGGGAGCTGTTTTTT
TRBD1	TRBV15	TRBJ2-7	.	CATLRTGVRYEQYF	TGTGCCACCCTCCGGACAGGGGTCCGGTACGAGCAGTACTTC